This TCR beta chain appears in the sequencing data of a study of blood T cell repertoires in COVID-19. Study-wide context: Some COVID-19 samples were acute and others convalescent; all came from the United States, Italy and Spain. T cells, B-cell-depleted T cells, or PBMCs provided the cDNA or gDNA that served as material.

In the original processing: Scientists estimated how many nucleated cells there were by amplifying reference gene primers. Only in-frame clones appear in the TCRdb table, and some are missing; sequencing was by immunoSEQ multiplex PCR. From that table come the V and J calls and clone size; the DNA was used to work out D and trimming. The sample lists approximately 140,000 clones, more than 80% occurring once. In this sample, this clone turned up a few times. V was clipped by 4 bases and J by 2 bases; unmatched bases: 5. Germline V gene sequence: CDR1 SQVTM, CDR2 ANQGSEA. The CDR3 length is 13 residues.

This rearrangement joins TRBV29-1 to TRBJ2-7, with 7 bases aligning to TRBD1. This clonotype was obtained from a human donor with acute or convalescent COVID-19. The donor label of this sample is uncertain. The sequencing sample was made of peripheral blood. As DNA, the CDR3 is TGCAGCGTTGTCGGGACAGTAGCCTACGAGCAGTACTTC. Translation gives CSVVGTVAYEQYF.